This is a list of T cell receptor beta chains from one sample in a study of OX40 agonist ivuxolimab in advanced cancers. TCRdb keeps only in-frame clones here, not all; method: immunoSEQ multiplex PCR. Of about 77,000 clones in the sample, under 90% are singletons; the top ten hold less than 3%. The source material was CD4+ or CD8+ T cells sorted from blood, sampled in a trial of the OX40 agonist ivuxolimab. The receptors were sampled from an adult with an advanced solid tumor such as melanoma, head and neck, liver or kidney cancer. Both conserved end residues are part of each CDR3. A D gene is named only where the DNA matches it firmly. Not every row has a clone size; where given, it reads once, few, many or a size class.

>.|TRBV6-6|13|TRBD1|TRBJ1-4
TGTGCCACCCAGGGACAGGGGGCGGAAAAACTGTTTTTT
CATQGQGAEKLFF
>.|TRBV27|15|TRBD1|TRBJ2-1
TGTGCCAGCCAGATTACCGGGACAGCATCCCATGAGCAGTTCTTC
CASQITGTASHEQFF
>.|TRBV7-8|16|TRBD1|TRBJ2-1
TGTGCCAGCAGCTTTTACAGGGGCGTCGGGTACAATGAGCAGTTCTTC
CASSFYRGVGYNEQFF
>few|TRBV29-1|13|.|TRBJ1-5
TGCAGCGTTGCTATTAGAAACAATCAGCCCCAGCATTTT
CSVAIRNNQPQHF
>.|TRBV18|17|.|TRBJ1-1
TGTGCCAGCTCACGACTGCTCAGGGAGGTCATGAACACTGAAGCTTTCTTT
CASSRLLREVMNTEAFF
>few|TRBV28|14|TRBD2|TRBJ2-5
TGTGCCAGCAGTTTACTAGCGGGAAGCGAGACCCAGTACTTC
CASSLLAGSETQYF
>.|TRBV7-6|15|.|TRBJ1-4
TGTGCCAGCAGCCCTGCCGGGGTAACTAATGAAAAACTGTTTTTT
CASSPAGVTNEKLFF
>.|TRBV29-1|13|TRBD1|TRBJ1-5
TGCAGCGTGGGACAGGGCGGGGCAGGGCCCCAGCATTTT
CSVGQGGAGPQHF
>.|TRBV28|15|.|TRBJ2-7
TGTGCCAGCAGTTTGGGCAGAAGGAGCTCCTACGAGCAGTACTTC
CASSLGRRSSYEQYF
>.|TRBV30|14|.|TRBJ2-2
TGTGCCTGGAAGATGCGATCGAACACCGGGGAGCTGTTTTTT
CAWKMRSNTGELFF
>.|TRBV28|13|.|TRBJ2-4
TGTGCCAGCACCTGGACAGCCCAAAACATTCAGTACTTC
CASTWTAQNIQYF
>.|TRBV6-6|16|.|TRBJ1-1
TGTGCCAGCAGTTACACAGGGAGAGGTCCGAACACTGAAGCTTTCTTT
CASSYTGRGPNTEAFF
>once|TRBV30|15|.|TRBJ2-3
TGTGCCTGGAAGACAGGAGAGGTCTTTCAAGATACGCAGTATTTT
CAWKTGEVFQDTQYF
>once|TRBV27|16|TRBD1|TRBJ2-4
TGTGCCAGCAGTCCCCGACAGGGGAGGGCCAAAAACATTCAGTACTTC
CASSPRQGRAKNIQYF
>.|TRBV19|15|TRBD1|TRBJ1-2
TGTGCCAGTAGTATAGCTGGGGACAGCGTCTATGGCTACACCTTC
CASSIAGDSVYGYTF
>.|TRBV14|19|TRBD1|TRBJ2-6
TGTGCCAGCCGTGTCGGAGGCAGGGGGATTCCCTCTGGGGCCAACGTCCTGACTTTC
CASRVGGRGIPSGANVLTF
>.|TRBV5-6|15|.|TRBJ1-4
TGTGCCAGCAGCTTTTTGACGGGCCATCAGGAAAAACTGTTTTTT
CASSFLTGHQEKLFF
>.|TRBV7-2|14|.|TRBJ1-2
TGTGCCAGCAGCTTAGATTCCCGGGGCTATGGCTACACCTTC
CASSLDSRGYGYTF
>.|TRBV29-1|15|.|TRBJ1-4
TGCAGCGTTAGATGGAATCAGGGTAATAATGAAAAACTGTTTTTT
CSVRWNQGNNEKLFF
>.|TRBV7-2|15|TRBD1|TRBJ2-7
TGTGCCAGCAGCCCGACGAGGACAGGGTCCTACGAGCAGTACTTC
CASSPTRTGSYEQYF
>.|TRBV5-6|15|.|TRBJ1-1
TGTGCCAGCAGCTCCTGGACATTTGGGGGCACTGAAGCTTTCTTT
CASSSWTFGGTEAFF
>.|TRBV5-6|14|TRBD1|TRBJ1-6
TGTGCCAGCAGCTTCCGGGACAGCCTCTCACCCCTCCACTTT
CASSFRDSLSPLHF
>.|TRBV28|15|TRBD1|TRBJ1-1
TGTGCCAGCGGACAACCGGGACAGGGGGCCCGTGAAGCTTTCTTT
CASGQPGQGAREAFF
>.|TRBV21-1|15|.|TRBJ1-1
TGTGCCAGCAGCCACCTAAGGAGGCGTAGGACTGAAGCTTTCTTT
CASSHLRRRRTEAFF
>.|TRBV19|15|TRBD1|TRBJ2-7
TGTGCCAGTAGCCGAACAGGGGCCTACTCCTACGAGCAGTACTTC
CASSRTGAYSYEQYF
>few|TRBV28|14|.|TRBJ1-2
TGTGCCAGCAGTTTAGGTGGCGGAGGCTATGGCTACACCTTC
CASSLGGGGYGYTF
>once|TRBV6-5|16|.|TRBJ1-6
TGTGCCAGCAGTTCCCAGGGCGTCTCGCGCAATTCACCCCTCCACTTT
CASSSQGVSRNSPLHF
>.|TRBV11-1|13|.|TRBJ1-1
TGTGCCAGCAGCCCCCTAGGATGGGCTGAAGCTTTCTTT
CASSPLGWAEAFF
>.|TRBV12-5|14|TRBD1|TRBJ1-3
TGTGCTAGTGGTTGGGGACAGGGTGGAAACACCATATATTTT
CASGWGQGGNTIYF
>.|TRBV28|15|.|TRBJ1-5
TGTGCCAGCATCCAAGGAGGGGTGGTCAATCAGCCCCAGCATTTT
CASIQGGVVNQPQHF
>once|TRBV7-2|15|.|TRBJ2-2
TGTGCCAGCACCCAAAGGGGGGGCGCGTCCGGGGAGCTGTTTTTT
CASTQRGGASGELFF
>.|TRBV19|17|.|TRBJ2-7
TGTGCCAGTAGTATACGGGGCCCGAGTCCAGGGTCCTACGAGCAGTACTTC
CASSIRGPSPGSYEQYF
>.|TRBV28|15|TRBD2|TRBJ2-1
TGTGCCAGCAGTTTAGGGGGGGACCTGCGGATTGAGCAGTTCTTC
CASSLGGDLRIEQFF
>.|TRBV19|13|.|TRBJ2-7
TGTGCCAGTAGTCGAGGCCTAGCCTACGAGCAGTACTTC
CASSRGLAYEQYF
>few|TRBV7-2|12|TRBD1|TRBJ1-6
TGTGCCAGCAGCCCCACCCAGGGGGCCCTCCACTTT
CASSPTQGALHF
>.|TRBV6-6|14|.|TRBJ2-7
TGTGCCAGCAGCTCCAACGTGGGCTCCTACGAGCAGTACTTC
CASSSNVGSYEQYF
>.|TRBV6-5|13|.|TRBJ1-5
TGTGCCAGCAGGGGCAGGCGTGATCAGCCCCAGCATTTT
CASRGRRDQPQHF
>.|TRBV4-2|15|.|TRBJ1-5
TGTGCCAGCAGCCAAGATCCACAGGGAGGGCAGCCCCAGCATTTT
CASSQDPQGGQPQHF
>.|TRBV7-2|12|.|TRBJ1-1
TGTGCCAGCAGCTTACTCAACACTGAAGCTTTCTTT
CASSLLNTEAFF
>.|TRBV6-5|12|.|TRBJ1-2
TGTGCCAGCACGAACACCGGGTATGGCTACACCTTC
CASTNTGYGYTF